This paragraph reports one T cell receptor beta chain. Antigen: not known. TCRdb keeps only in-frame clones here, not all; method: immunoSEQ multiplex PCR. The profile shows over 150,000 clones, around 90% of them singletons. The data derive from a study of T cell responses to AZD1222 COVID-19 vaccine. Looking at the study overall: The study pooled second doses at about 4 or about 12 weeks.

Study findings and constraints: Per reports, nearly half of all spike-specific TCRs target regions that are unmutated in variants.

Germline V gene data show CDR1 as LGHNA and CDR2 as YSLEER. The CDR3 extends over 17 amino acids. Trimming shortened V by 1 base and J by 0 bases, and 13 bases separated the two germline ends. The chain carries TRBV4-3 and TRBJ1-3; D is uncertain. The specimen was peripheral blood, collected on day 0 of AZD1222 vaccination. The TCR originated in an adult in good health. For the CDR3, the DNA is TGCGCCAGCAGCCAAGCGAGTCTGGGGAGCTCTGGAAACACCATATATTTT. Protein product: CASSQASLGSSGNTIYF.